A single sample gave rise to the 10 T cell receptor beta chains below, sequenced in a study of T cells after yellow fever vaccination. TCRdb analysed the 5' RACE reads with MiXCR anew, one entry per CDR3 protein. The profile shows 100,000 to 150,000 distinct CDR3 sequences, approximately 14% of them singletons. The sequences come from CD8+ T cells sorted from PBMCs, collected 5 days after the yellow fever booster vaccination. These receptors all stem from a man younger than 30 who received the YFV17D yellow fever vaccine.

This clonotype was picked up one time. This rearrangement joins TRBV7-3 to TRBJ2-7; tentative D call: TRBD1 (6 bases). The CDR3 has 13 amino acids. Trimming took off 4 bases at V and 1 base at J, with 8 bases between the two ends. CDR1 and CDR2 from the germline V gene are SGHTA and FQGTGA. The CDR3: CASSWTVSYEQYF. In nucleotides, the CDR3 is TGTGCCAGCAGCTGGACAGTTTCCTACGAGCAGTACTTC.

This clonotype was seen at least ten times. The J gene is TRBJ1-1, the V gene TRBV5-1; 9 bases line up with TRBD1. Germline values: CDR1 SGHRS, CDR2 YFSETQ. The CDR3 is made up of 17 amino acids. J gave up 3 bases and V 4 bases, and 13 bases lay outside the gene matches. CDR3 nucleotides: TGCGCCAGCAGCGCAGTTGGGCGGGGACAGGGAGACACTGAAGCTTTCTTT. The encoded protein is CASSAVGRGQGDTEAFF.

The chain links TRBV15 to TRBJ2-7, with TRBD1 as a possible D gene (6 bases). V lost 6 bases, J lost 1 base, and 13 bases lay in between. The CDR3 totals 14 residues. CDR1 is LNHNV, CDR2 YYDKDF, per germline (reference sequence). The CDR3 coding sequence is TGTGCCACCAGTCCCGGGACAACTTCCTACGAGCAGTACGTC. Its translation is CATSPGTTSYEQYV.

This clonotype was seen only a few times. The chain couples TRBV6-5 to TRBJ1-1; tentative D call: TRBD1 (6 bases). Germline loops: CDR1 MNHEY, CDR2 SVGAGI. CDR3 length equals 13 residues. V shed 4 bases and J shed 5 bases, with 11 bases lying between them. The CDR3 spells CASSFQGRTEAFF. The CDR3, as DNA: TGTGCCAGCAGTTTTCAGGGGCGGACTGAAGCTTTCTTT.

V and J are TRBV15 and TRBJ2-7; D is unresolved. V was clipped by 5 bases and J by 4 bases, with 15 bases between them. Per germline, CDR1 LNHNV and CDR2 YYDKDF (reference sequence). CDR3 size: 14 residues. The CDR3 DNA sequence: TGTGCCACCAGCCCTTCGCGTGGGATTTACGAGCAGTACTTC. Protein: CATSPSRGIYEQYF.

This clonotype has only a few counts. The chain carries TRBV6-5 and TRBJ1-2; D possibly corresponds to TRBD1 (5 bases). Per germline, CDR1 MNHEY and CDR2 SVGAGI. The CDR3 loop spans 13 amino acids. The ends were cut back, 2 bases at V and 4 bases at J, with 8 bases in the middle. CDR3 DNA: TGTGCCAGCAGTTACGCGGGGACCTATGGCTACACCTTC. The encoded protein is CASSYAGTYGYTF.

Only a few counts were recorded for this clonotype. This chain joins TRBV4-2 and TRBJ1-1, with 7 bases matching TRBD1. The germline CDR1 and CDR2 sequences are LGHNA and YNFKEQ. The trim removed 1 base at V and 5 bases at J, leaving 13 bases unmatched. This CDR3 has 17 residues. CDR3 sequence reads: CASSQVLQGEWGTEAFF. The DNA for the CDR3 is TGTGCCAGCAGCCAAGTTCTCCAGGGGGAATGGGGGACTGAAGCTTTCTTT.

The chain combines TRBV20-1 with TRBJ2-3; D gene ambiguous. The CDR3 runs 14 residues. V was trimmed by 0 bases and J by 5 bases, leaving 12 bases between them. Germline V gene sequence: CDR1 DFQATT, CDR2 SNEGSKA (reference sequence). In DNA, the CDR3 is TGCAGTGCTAGAGAGACCCGGCGGAAAGATACGCAGTATTTT. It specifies CSARETRRKDTQYF.

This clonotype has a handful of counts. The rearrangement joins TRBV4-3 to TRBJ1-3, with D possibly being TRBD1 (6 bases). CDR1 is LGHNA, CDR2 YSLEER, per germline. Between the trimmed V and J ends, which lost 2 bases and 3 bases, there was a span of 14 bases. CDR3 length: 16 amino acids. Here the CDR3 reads CASSQFPGADGNTIYF. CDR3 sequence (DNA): TGCGCCAGCAGCCAATTCCCGGGGGCTGATGGAAACACCATATATTTT.

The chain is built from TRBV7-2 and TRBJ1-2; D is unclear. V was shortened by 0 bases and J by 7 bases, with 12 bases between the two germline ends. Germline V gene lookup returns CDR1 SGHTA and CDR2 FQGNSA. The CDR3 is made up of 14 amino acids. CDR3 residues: CASSLAVTSLGYTF. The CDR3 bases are TGTGCCAGCAGCTTAGCGGTGACTTCTCTTGGCTACACCTTC.